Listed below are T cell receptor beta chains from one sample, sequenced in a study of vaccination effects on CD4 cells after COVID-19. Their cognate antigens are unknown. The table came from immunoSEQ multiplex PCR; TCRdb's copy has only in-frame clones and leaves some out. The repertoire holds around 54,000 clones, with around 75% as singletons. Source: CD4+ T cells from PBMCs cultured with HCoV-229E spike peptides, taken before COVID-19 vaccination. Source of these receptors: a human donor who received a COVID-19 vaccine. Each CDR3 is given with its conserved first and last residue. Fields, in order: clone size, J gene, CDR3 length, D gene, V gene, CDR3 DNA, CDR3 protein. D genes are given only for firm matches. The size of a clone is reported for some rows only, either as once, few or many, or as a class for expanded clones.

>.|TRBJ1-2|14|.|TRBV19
TGTGCCAGTAGTGTCGGACCTTCCGTCTATGGCTACACCTTC
CASSVGPSVYGYTF
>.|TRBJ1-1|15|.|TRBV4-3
TGCGCCAGCAGCCAAGGACACACTTTGAACACTGAAGCTTTCTTT
CASSQGHTLNTEAFF
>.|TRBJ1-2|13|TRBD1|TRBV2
TGTGCCAGCCACCGGACAGGGGGGTTTTGGTACACCTTC
CASHRTGGFWYTF
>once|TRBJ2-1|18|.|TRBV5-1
TGCGCCAGCAGCTTGCCTAGGACAAATACAGGGCCCTCAGATGAGCAGTTCTTC
CASSLPRTNTGPSDEQFF
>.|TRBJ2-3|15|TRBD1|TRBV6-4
TGTGCCAGCAGACAGGGACAGCGAAGCACAGATACGCAGTATTTT
CASRQGQRSTDTQYF
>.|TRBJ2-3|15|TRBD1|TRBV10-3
TGTGCCACAAAACGAACAACAGGGGGTTTAGATACGCAGTATTTT
CATKRTTGGLDTQYF
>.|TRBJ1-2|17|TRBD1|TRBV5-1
TGCGCCAGCAGCTTGGCGACAGGGGACCCCTCCCGGTATGGCTACACCTTC
CASSLATGDPSRYGYTF
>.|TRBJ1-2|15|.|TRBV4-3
TGCGCCAGCAGCCCGGGGGGCAGGGAGAACTATGGCTACACCTTC
CASSPGGRENYGYTF
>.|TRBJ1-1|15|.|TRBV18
TGTGCCAGCTCACCGCTGGCCGGACACAACACTGAAGCTTTCTTT
CASSPLAGHNTEAFF
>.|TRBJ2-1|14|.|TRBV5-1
TGCGCCAGCAGCAGGGGACACAACTACAATGAGCAGTTCTTC
CASSRGHNYNEQFF
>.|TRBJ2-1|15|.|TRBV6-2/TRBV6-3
TGTGCCAGCAGTAACACTGGGCTGTCTTACAATGAGCAGTTCTTC
CASSNTGLSYNEQFF
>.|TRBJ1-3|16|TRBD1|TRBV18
TGTGCCAGCACACGACAGGGGGCGAACTCTGGAAACACCATATATTTT
CASTRQGANSGNTIYF
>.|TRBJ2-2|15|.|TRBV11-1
TGTGCCAGCAGCTTAGTCCAGGGTGGCGCCGGGGAGCTGTTTTTT
CASSLVQGGAGELFF
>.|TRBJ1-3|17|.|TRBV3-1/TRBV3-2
TGTGCCAGCAGCCACCGAGCCACAGGAAGCTCTGGAAACACCATATATTTT
CASSHRATGSSGNTIYF
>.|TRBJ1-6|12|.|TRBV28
TGTGCCAGCAAAGTCTATAATTCACCCCTCCACTTT
CASKVYNSPLHF
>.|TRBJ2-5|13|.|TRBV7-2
TGTGCCAGCAGCTTAGCGGGGCCAGAGACCCAGTACTTC
CASSLAGPETQYF
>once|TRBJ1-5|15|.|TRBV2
TGTGCCAGCAGTCAGACAGGTAATAGCAATCAGCCCCAGCATTTT
CASSQTGNSNQPQHF
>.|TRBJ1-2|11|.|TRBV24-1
TGTGCCACCGCCGGGAGGGATGGCCACACCTTC
CATAGRDGHTF
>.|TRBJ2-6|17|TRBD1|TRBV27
TGTGCCAGCAGTGAAACGGGACAGGGTGCGGGGGCCAACGTCCTGACTTTC
CASSETGQGAGANVLTF
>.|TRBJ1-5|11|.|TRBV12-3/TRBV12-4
TGTGCCAGCAGCGCGGGTGGAGCCCAGCATTTT
CASSAGGAQHF
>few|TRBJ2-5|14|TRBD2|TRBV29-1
TGCAGCGTAGCGTACGGGGGGGCCGGGGAGACCCAGTACTTC
CSVAYGGAGETQYF
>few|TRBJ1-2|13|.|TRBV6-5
TGTGCCAGCAGGAATTCAGGGAACTATGGCTACACCTTC
CASRNSGNYGYTF
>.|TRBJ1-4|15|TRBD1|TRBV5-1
TGCGCCAGCAGCTCGGGACAGGGACCTAATGAAAAACTGTTTTTT
CASSSGQGPNEKLFF
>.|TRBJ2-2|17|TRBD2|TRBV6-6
TGTGCCAGCAGTCAGGGGTTAGCGGGGCGGAACACCGGGGAGCTGTTTTTT
CASSQGLAGRNTGELFF
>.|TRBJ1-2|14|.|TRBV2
TGTGCCAGCAAGAGGTCAGCCCTGAACTATGGCTACACCTTC
CASKRSALNYGYTF
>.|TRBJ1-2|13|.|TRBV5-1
TGCGCCAGCAGCTTGACAGGGAAGGAGGGCTACACCTTC
CASSLTGKEGYTF
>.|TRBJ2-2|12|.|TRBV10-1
TGCGCCAGCAGTGTGCAAAACGGGGAGCTGTTTTTT
CASSVQNGELFF
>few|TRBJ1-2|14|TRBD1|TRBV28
TGTGCCAGCAGTGTCCGGACAGGGAACTATGGCTACACCTTC
CASSVRTGNYGYTF
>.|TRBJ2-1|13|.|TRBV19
TGTGCCAGTAGACTCTCTCAGGGCCAGGAGCAGTTCTTC
CASRLSQGQEQFF
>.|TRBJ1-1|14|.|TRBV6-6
TGTGCCAGCAGTTACTCGCGTGGAAACACTGAAGCTTTCTTT
CASSYSRGNTEAFF
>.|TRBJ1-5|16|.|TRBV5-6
TGTGCCAGCAGCTTGTTTTCAGGGTTCAGCAATCAGCCCCAGCATTTT
CASSLFSGFSNQPQHF
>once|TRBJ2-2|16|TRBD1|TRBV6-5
TGTGCCAGCAGTTTACAGGGGGCGCAGCACACCGGGGAGCTGTTTTTT
CASSLQGAQHTGELFF
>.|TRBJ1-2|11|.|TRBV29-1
TGCAGCGCTGGGTCAAACCCTGGCTACACCTTC
CSAGSNPGYTF
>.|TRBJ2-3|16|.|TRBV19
TGTGCCAGTAAAGGGAGAGGGGCAGCCTTCACAGATACGCAGTATTTT
CASKGRGAAFTDTQYF
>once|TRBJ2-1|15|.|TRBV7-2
TGTGCCAGCAGCTTAGCCGGGACGGGGCACAATGAGCAGTTCTTC
CASSLAGTGHNEQFF
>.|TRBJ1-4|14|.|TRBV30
TGTGCCTGGAGTAAGTCGAGGGGGGCCGAAAAACTGTTTTTT
CAWSKSRGAEKLFF
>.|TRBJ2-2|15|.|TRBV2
TGTGCCAGCAGGTTTGGGGCATTTGGCACCGGGGAGCTGTTTTTT
CASRFGAFGTGELFF
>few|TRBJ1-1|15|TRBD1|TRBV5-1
TGCGCCAGCAGCTTGGCCTGGGGACAGGACACTGAAGCTTTCTTT
CASSLAWGQDTEAFF
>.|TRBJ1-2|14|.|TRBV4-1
TGCGCCAGCAGCCAATCAGGGTATATCCAAGGCTACACCTTC
CASSQSGYIQGYTF
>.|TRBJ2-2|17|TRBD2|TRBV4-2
TGTGCCAGCAGCCGATACCTTGGGGGGGAAAACACCGGGGAGCTGTTTTTT
CASSRYLGGENTGELFF
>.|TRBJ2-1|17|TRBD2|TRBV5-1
TGCGCCAGCAGCACGGCGTTCCGAAGCGGGGGTGACAATGAGCAGTTCTTC
CASSTAFRSGGDNEQFF
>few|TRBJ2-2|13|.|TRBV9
TGTGCCAGCAGCGTAGAAGTTCAGGGTGAGCTGTTTTTT
CASSVEVQGELFF
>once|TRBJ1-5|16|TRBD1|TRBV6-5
TGTGCCAGCAGTTCCCGGACAGGGCAGACCAATCAGCCCCAGCATTTT
CASSSRTGQTNQPQHF
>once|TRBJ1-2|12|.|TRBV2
TGTGCCAGCATCCAGGATGGGGGAGGCTACACCTTC
CASIQDGGGYTF
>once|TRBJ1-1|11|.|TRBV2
TGTGCCAGCAGTGACTGGCGGGGAGCTTTCTTT
CASSDWRGAFF
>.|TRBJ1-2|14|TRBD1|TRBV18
TGTGCCAGCTCACCTACGACAGGGGTCGATGGCTACACCTTC
CASSPTTGVDGYTF
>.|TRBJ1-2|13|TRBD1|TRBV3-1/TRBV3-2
TGTGCCAGCAGCAAGGGGACAGGGAGTGGCTACACCTTC
CASSKGTGSGYTF
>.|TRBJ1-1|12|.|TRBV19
TGTGCCAGTAGCCACAAGGAGCGCAAGGCTTTCTTT
CASSHKERKAFF
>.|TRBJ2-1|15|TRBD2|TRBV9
TGTGCCAGCAGCGTAGGGCTAGCGGAGTACAATGAGCAGTTCTTC
CASSVGLAEYNEQFF
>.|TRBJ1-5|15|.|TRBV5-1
TGCGCCAGCAGCTTGGCCGCGGGGGGCAATCAGCCCCAGCATTTT
CASSLAAGGNQPQHF
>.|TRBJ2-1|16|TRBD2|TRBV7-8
TGTGCCAGCAGCCCCCGGACTAGCGGGGGGGACAATGAGCAGTTCTTC
CASSPRTSGGDNEQFF
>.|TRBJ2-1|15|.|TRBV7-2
TGTGCCAGCAGCGTAACTAGTGCGAGCAACAATGAGCAGTTCTTC
CASSVTSASNNEQFF
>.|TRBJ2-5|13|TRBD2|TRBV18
TGTGCCAGCTCACCCGGGACTAGCGAGACCCAGTACTTC
CASSPGTSETQYF
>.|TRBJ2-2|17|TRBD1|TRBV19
TGTGCCAGTAGTTTAAACCCCGGGACAGGGAACACCGGGGAGCTGTTTTTT
CASSLNPGTGNTGELFF
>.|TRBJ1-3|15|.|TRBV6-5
TGTGCCAGCGGAAGATGGACGGGCTCTGGAAACACCATATATTTT
CASGRWTGSGNTIYF
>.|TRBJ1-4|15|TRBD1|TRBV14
TGTGCCAGCAGGAAGAGACAGGGGGCTAATGAAAAACTGTTTTTT
CASRKRQGANEKLFF
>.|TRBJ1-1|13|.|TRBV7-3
TGTGCCAGCAGCCTTTTTGAGGGGTCTGAAGCTTTCTTT
CASSLFEGSEAFF
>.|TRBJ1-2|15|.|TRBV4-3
TGCGCCAGCAGCCAAGTATCGGTGGCAGCGGATGGCTACACCTTC
CASSQVSVAADGYTF
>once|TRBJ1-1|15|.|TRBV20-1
TGCAGTGCTAGTTCCCGTCTTGGGGAGAACACTGAAGCTTTCTTT
CSASSRLGENTEAFF